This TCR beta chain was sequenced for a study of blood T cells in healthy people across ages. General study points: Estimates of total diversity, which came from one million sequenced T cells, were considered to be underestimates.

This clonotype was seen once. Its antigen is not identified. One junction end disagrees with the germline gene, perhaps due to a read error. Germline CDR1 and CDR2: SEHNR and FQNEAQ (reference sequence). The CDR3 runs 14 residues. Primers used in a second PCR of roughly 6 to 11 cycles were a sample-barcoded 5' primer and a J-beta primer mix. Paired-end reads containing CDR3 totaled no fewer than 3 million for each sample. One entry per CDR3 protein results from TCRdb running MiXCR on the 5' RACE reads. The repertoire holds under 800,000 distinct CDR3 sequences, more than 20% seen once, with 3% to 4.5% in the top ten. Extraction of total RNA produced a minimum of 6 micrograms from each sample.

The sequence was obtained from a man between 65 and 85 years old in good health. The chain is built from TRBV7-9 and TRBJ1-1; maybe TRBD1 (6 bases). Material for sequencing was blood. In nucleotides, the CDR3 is TGTGCCAGCAGACGGACAGATTTGAACACTGAAGCTTCCTTT. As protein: CASRRTDLNTEASF.